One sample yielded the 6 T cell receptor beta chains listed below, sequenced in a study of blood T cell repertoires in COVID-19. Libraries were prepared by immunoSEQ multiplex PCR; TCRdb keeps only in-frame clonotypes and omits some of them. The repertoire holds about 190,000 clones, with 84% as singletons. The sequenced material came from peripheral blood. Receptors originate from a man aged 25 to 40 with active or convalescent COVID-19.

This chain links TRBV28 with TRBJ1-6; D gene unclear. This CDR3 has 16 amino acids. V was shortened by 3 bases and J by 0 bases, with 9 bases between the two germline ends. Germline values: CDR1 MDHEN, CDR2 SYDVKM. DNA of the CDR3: TGTGCCAGCAGTTTCATGAAGAGCTCCTATAATTCACCCCTCCACTTT. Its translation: CASSFMKSSYNSPLHF.

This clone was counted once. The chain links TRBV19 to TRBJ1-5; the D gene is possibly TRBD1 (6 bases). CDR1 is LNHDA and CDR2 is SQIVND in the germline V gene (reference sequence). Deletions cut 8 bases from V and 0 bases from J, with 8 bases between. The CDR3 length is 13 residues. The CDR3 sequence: CASGDTSNQPQHF. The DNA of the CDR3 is TGTGCCAGTGGGGACACTAGCAATCAGCCCCAGCATTTT.

CDR3 residues: CASSSQGNEQYV. The CDR3 coding sequence is TGTGCCAGCAGCTCACAGGGCAACGAGCAGTACGTC. The chain recombines TRBV6-5 with TRBJ2-7; a possible D gene is TRBD1 (6 bases). The V and J ends lost 6 bases and 5 bases respectively, with 11 bases between them. The CDR3 loop spans 12 amino acids. Per the germline V gene, CDR1 is MNHEY and CDR2 is SVGAGI.

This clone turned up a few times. The CDR3 spells CASSVESDTNQPQHF. The CDR3 nucleotides are TGTGCCAGCAGCGTAGAAAGCGATACCAATCAGCCCCAGCATTTT. The chain is built from TRBV9 and TRBJ1-5; D is undetermined. The CDR3 runs 15 residues. V was pared by 0 bases and J by 3 bases, with 10 bases between. Germline V gene sequence: CDR1 SGDLS, CDR2 YYNGEE.

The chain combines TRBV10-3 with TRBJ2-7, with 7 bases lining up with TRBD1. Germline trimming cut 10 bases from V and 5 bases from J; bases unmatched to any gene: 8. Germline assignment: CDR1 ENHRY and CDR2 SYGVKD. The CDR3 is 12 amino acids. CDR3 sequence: CATTGSRNEQYV. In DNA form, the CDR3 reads TGTGCCACGACAGGGAGTCGAAACGAGCAGTACGTC.

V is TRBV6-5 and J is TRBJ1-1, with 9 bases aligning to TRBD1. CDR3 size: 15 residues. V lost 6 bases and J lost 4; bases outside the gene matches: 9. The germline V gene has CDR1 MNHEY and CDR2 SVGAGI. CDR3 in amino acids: CASSSLGQGGTEAFF. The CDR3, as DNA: TGTGCCAGCAGCTCCCTGGGACAGGGCGGCACTGAAGCTTTCTTT.